Listed here are 9 T cell receptor beta chains from one sample, sequenced in a study of human T cells and chemical hapten exposure. Using its own MiXCR run on the RACE reads, TCRdb lists one record per CDR3 protein. The profile shows about 100,000 distinct CDR3 sequences, 9.5% to 11% of them singletons. Time point meaning: patch test 1, 2 weeks after DPC sensitization. Treatment defined: therapeutic diphenylcyclopropenone sensitization with weekly scalp DPC. The specimen was whole blood, collected in connection with sensitization to the hapten diphenylcyclopropenone (DPC). The receptors originated from a woman aged 40-49 years with alopecia areata. Some clones in this sample may be carry-over from other donors' samples.

The V call is TRBV19, the J call TRBJ2-5, with D possibly matching TRBD1 (7 bases). With 7 bases removed from V and 1 base from J, the gap between germline ends came to 13 bases. Germline-derived CDR1 and CDR2 are LNHDA and SQIVND (reference sequence). The CDR3 is 14 residues long. The CDR3 DNA sequence: TGTGCCAGTACCGCGGGACAGCCCCAAGAGACCCAGTACTTC. Residues: CASTAGQPQETQYF.

The chain couples TRBV11-2 to TRBJ1-2; D possibly corresponds to TRBD1 (5 bases). The CDR3 is 13 residues long. Germline V gene data show CDR1 as SGHAT and CDR2 as FQNNGV. Trimming shortened V by 5 bases and J by 7 bases, and 14 bases separated the two germline ends. In DNA form, the CDR3 reads TGTGCCAGCAGCCCCGGCAGGGATTCTGGCTACACCTTC. Translated, it gives CASSPGRDSGYTF.

This sequence joins TRBV28 and TRBJ1-5, with no clear D. Trimming removed 10 bases at V and 0 bases at J, with 22 bases between. Germline V gene data show CDR1 as MDHEN and CDR2 as SYDVKM. The CDR3 loop spans 17 amino acids. This chain's CDR3 is CATLPVWNEYSNQPQHF. CDR3 DNA: TGTGCCACCCTCCCCGTTTGGAACGAATATAGCAATCAGCCCCAGCATTTT.

The chain uses TRBV20-1 and TRBJ1-6; D might be TRBD1 (5 bases). Germline V gene lookup returns CDR1 DFQATT and CDR2 SNEGSKA (reference sequence). Trimming removed 0 bases at V and 7 bases at J, with 10 bases between. This CDR3 has 14 residues. The CDR3 loop is CSARDPTDNSPLHF. In DNA form, the CDR3 reads TGCAGTGCTAGAGATCCGACAGACAATTCACCCCTCCACTTT.

CDR3 DNA: TGTGCCAGCAGCTTAGGCCCGCCAGGGCTGGGAGAGCAGTACTTC. This encodes CASSLGPPGLGEQYF. The J gene is TRBJ2-7, the V gene TRBV7-2, with a tentative D call TRBD1 (5 bases). V gave up 1 base and J gave up 7 bases, with 17 bases separating them. This CDR3 spans 15 amino acids. Germline V gives CDR1 SGHTA, CDR2 FQGNSA.

This clonotype showed up many times. The chain has TRBV3-1 and TRBJ1-6; no clear D gene. Germline-derived CDR1 and CDR2 are LGHDT and YNNKEL (reference sequence). The CDR3 extends over 14 amino acids. The V and J ends lost 1 base and 7 bases respectively, with 8 bases between them. The DNA of the CDR3 is TGTGCCAGCAGCCAAGCCAGGCCGAATTCACCCCTCCACTTT. It is translated as CASSQARPNSPLHF.

The chain recombines TRBV27 with TRBJ2-2; D gene ambiguous. Looked up from germline, CDR1 is MNHEY and CDR2 is SMNVEV (reference sequence). This CDR3 spans 14 amino acids. V lost 8 bases, J lost 0 bases, and 10 bases lay in between. The CDR3 region is CASGPISNTGELFF. CDR3 nucleotides: TGTGCCAGCGGTCCCATCTCGAACACCGGGGAGCTGTTTTTT.

A few counts support this clonotype. V gene TRBV9 combines with J gene TRBJ2-5; 11 positions agree with TRBD2. The V segment lost 4 bases and the J segment 4 bases; nucleotides outside the gene matches: 12. The CDR3 contains 17 residues. Germline-derived CDR1 and CDR2 are SGDLS and YYNGEE. The CDR3 here is CASSPHNLAGGAETQYF. CDR3 sequence (DNA): TGTGCCAGCAGCCCTCACAACTTAGCGGGGGGGGCAGAGACCCAGTACTTC. The whole variable domain, remainder taken from reference TRBV9 and TRBJ2-5, is DSGVTQTPKHLITATGQRVTLRCSPRSGDLSVYWYQQSLDQGLQFLIQYYNGEERAKGNILERFSAQQFPDLHSELNLSSLELGDSALYFCASSPHNLAGGAETQYFGPGTRLLVL.

Only a few counts were recorded for this clonotype. The chain links TRBV6-2 or TRBV6-3 to TRBJ2-7; TRBD1 agrees at 9 bases. J was trimmed by 5 bases and V by 2 bases; bases with no gene match: 4. The CDR3 consists of 14 residues. Germline-derived CDR1 and CDR2 are MNHEY and SVGEGT. CDR3 in DNA: TGTGCCAGCAGTTACGGACAGGGGACGAACGAGCAGTACTTC. It yields the protein CASSYGQGTNEQYF.